These 24 T cell receptor beta chains share one sample of origin, sequenced in a study of blood T cell repertoires in COVID-19. Generated by immunoSEQ multiplex PCR, the TCRdb table keeps only in-frame clones and is missing some. The data contain under 250,000 clones, about 80% of them singletons. What was sequenced was PBMCs or T cells enriched from blood (not recorded which). The receptors shown here come from a man aged 55-75 years who had recovered from COVID-19.

V usage is TRBV7-2 and J usage is TRBJ1-2; TRBD1 matches at 10 bases. CDR3 length equals 15 residues. V lost 1 base, J lost 6 bases, and 5 bases stayed unmatched. CDR1 is SGHTA and CDR2 is FQGNSA in the germline V gene. CDR3 in amino acids: CASSLGVGTGDGYTF. The CDR3 DNA sequence: TGTGCCAGCAGCTTAGGTGTCGGGACAGGGGATGGCTACACCTTC.

The V call is TRBV19, the J call TRBJ2-7; TRBD1 aligns across 7 bases. Germline lookup yields CDR1 LNHDA and CDR2 SQIVND (reference sequence). The CDR3 runs 15 residues. V trimming: 2 bases; J trimming: 0 bases; junction bases outside the gene matches: 4. The CDR3 protein is CASSIYWTGSYEQYF. The CDR3 DNA is TGTGCCAGTAGTATATATTGGACAGGCTCCTACGAGCAGTACTTC.

This clone is a singleton in its sample. DNA of the CDR3: TGCGCCAGCAGCCGCACTAGCCAAAGCTCCTACAATGAGCAGTTCTTC. Its translation is CASSRTSQSSYNEQFF. V and J are TRBV4-3 and TRBJ2-1, with D maybe TRBD2 (6 bases). The CDR3 spans 16 residues. Trimming shortened V by 4 bases and J by 0 bases, and 13 bases separated the two germline ends. Germline lookup yields CDR1 LGHNA and CDR2 YSLEER.

The rearrangement joins TRBV18 to TRBJ1-1, with 8 bases lining up with TRBD1. There are 12 residues in the CDR3. The germline CDR1 and CDR2 sequences are KGHSH and LQKENI. V lost 5 bases and J lost 11; bases outside the gene matches: 7. The CDR3 DNA follows: TGTGCCAGCTCATCCGAACAGGGGGAGGCTTTCTTT. Translated: CASSSEQGEAFF. Looking up the rest from reference TRBV18 and TRBJ1-1 gives the full variable domain: NAGVMQNPRHLVRRRGQEARLRCSPMKGHSHVYWYRQLPEEGLKFMVYLQKENIIDESGMPKERFSAEFPKEGPSILRIQQVVRGDSAAYFCASSSEQGEAFFGQGTRLTVV.

The chain carries TRBV7-9 and TRBJ1-4; 8 bases agree with TRBD1. The CDR3 consists of 16 residues. Trimming at V came to 0 bases and at J to 7 bases, leaving 7 bases not matched to a gene. Germline V gene lookup returns CDR1 SEHNR and CDR2 FQNEAQ (reference sequence). The DNA for the CDR3 is TGTGCCAGCAGCTTAGCGCTTAGTACAGGGGGTGAAAAACTGTTTTTT. Protein product: CASSLALSTGGEKLFF. Filled out from reference TRBV7-9 and TRBJ1-4, the complete variable domain reads DTGVSQNPRHKITKRGQNVTFRCDPISEHNRLYWYRQTLGQGPEFLTYFQNEAQLEKSRLLSDRFSAERPKGSFSTLEIQRTEQGDSAMYLCASSLALSTGGEKLFFGSGTQLSVL.

The gene calls are TRBV9 and TRBJ1-3; D gene ambiguous. Germline CDR1 reads SGDLS; CDR2 reads YYNGEE. Trimming took off 0 bases at V and 4 bases at J, with 11 bases between the two ends. This CDR3 is 15 amino acids long. For the CDR3, the DNA is TGTGCCAGCAGCGTAGATCTGGGCGCCGGAAACACCATATATTTT. This sequence encodes CASSVDLGAGNTIYF.

CDR3 loop: CASSDQGGETQYF. CDR3 DNA sequence: TGTGCCAGCAGCGACCAGGGTGGCGAGACCCAGTACTTC. The chain has TRBV7-8 and TRBJ2-5; maybe TRBD1 (5 bases). The germline gives CDR1 SGHVS, CDR2 FQNEAQ. The ends were cut back, 5 bases at V and 5 bases at J, with 12 bases in the middle. The CDR3 is made up of 13 amino acids.

For this clone: The junction departs from the called germline gene at one end, perhaps through a read error. The chain couples TRBV19 to TRBJ2-7; TRBD1 matches at 7 bases. Germline CDR1 LNHDA, CDR2 SQIVND (reference sequence). The CDR3 has 15 amino acids. Here the CDR3 DNA reads TGTGCCAGTAGTCTAGACAGGGCCGTCAGCTACGAGCAGTACTTC. It is translated as CASSLDRAVSYEQYF.

V usage is TRBV11-3 and J usage is TRBJ2-1; possibly TRBD2 for D (5 bases). With 3 bases removed from V and 3 bases from J, the gap between germline ends came to 9 bases. Germline values: CDR1 SGHNT, CDR2 YENEEA. The CDR3 totals 14 residues. The CDR3 DNA reads TGTGCCAGCAGCTTGGCACTAGACTACAATGAGCAGTTCTTC. This translates into CASSLALDYNEQFF.

The V gene is TRBV2, the J gene TRBJ2-4, with 16 bases aligning to TRBD2. Germline CDR1 SNHLY, CDR2 FYNNEI. The ends lost 1 base at V and 4 bases at J; junction bases unmatched: 10. The CDR3 is 20 residues long. For the CDR3, the DNA is TGTGCCAGCAGTGAAGTCCGACCGGGACTAGCGGGGGGGAAAAAAAACATTCAGTACTTC. Its translation: CASSEVRPGLAGGKKNIQYF.

The chain uses TRBV7-9 and TRBJ2-1, with TRBD2 identical over 12 bases. Germline CDR1 reads SEHNR; CDR2 reads FQNEAQ (reference sequence). V trimming: 3 bases; J trimming: 5 bases; junction bases outside the gene matches: 5. The CDR3 covers 16 residues. The CDR3 is CASSFTSGGPDNEQFF. CDR3 in DNA: TGTGCCAGCAGCTTTACTAGCGGGGGGCCCGACAATGAGCAGTTCTTC.

The J gene is TRBJ1-1, the V gene TRBV29-1; unclear D gene. Between the trimmed V and J ends, which lost 7 bases and 1 base, there was a span of 13 bases. This CDR3 spans 13 amino acids. Germline assignment: CDR1 SQVTM and CDR2 ANQGSEA. The CDR3 protein is CSGAEAANTEAFF. CDR3 bases: TGCAGCGGGGCCGAGGCCGCGAACACTGAAGCTTTCTTT.

Ten or more counts support this clone. V and J are TRBV14 and TRBJ1-2; TRBD1 matches 9 bases. The V gene's germline CDR1 is SGHDN and CDR2 FVKESK. Germline trimming cut 2 bases from V and 7 bases from J; bases unmatched to any gene: 14. The CDR3 loop spans 17 amino acids. The CDR3 loop reads CASSQLLPGTGSRGYTF. The CDR3, as DNA: TGTGCCAGCAGCCAACTACTACCCGGGACAGGGTCGCGTGGCTACACCTTC.

The chain carries TRBV19 and TRBJ1-2; 10 bases are a match to TRBD1. The trim removed 4 bases at V and 5 bases at J, leaving 4 bases unmatched. From germline, CDR1 is LNHDA and CDR2 SQIVND (reference sequence). The CDR3 runs to 14 residues. The CDR3 DNA follows: TGTGCCAGTAGTACACGGACAGGGGGTTATGGCTACACCTTC. Amino acids: CASSTRTGGYGYTF. The full variable domain, its missing parts supplied by reference TRBV19 and TRBJ1-2, is DGGITQSPKYLFRKEGQNVTLSCEQNLNHDAMYWYRQDPGQGLRLIYYSQIVNDFQKGDIAEGYSVSREKKESFPLTVTSAQKNPTAFYLCASSTRTGGYGYTFGSGTRLTVV.

The chain recombines TRBV4-1 with TRBJ1-3, with unresolved D. Deletions cut 0 bases from V and 0 bases from J, with 6 bases between. The CDR3 is 15 amino acids. CDR1 and CDR2 from the germline V gene are MGHRA and YSYEKL. The CDR3 sequence: CASSQDESSGNTIYF. CDR3 nucleotide sequence: TGCGCCAGCAGCCAAGATGAGAGCTCTGGAAACACCATATATTTT.

V is TRBV6-1 and J is TRBJ2-3; D is undetermined. Trimming cost V 0 bases and J 5 bases, with 9 bases left between them. CDR1 is MNHNS and CDR2 is SASEGT in the germline V gene. The CDR3 runs 14 residues. DNA for the CDR3: TGTGCCAGCAGTGAAGCGCTAGTGGGAGATACGCAGTATTTT. This gives the protein CASSEALVGDTQYF.

This chain connects TRBV10-1 to TRBJ2-3, with D possibly matching TRBD2 (6 bases). The V end was cut by 2 bases, the J end by 0 bases, with 24 bases between. The CDR3 runs 20 residues. CDR1 is WNHNN and CDR2 is SYGVQD in the germline V gene (reference sequence). DNA for the CDR3: TGCGCCAGCAGTGAGGGATTGGGACTGAGCAAGGATACTAGCACAGATACGCAGTATTTT. Amino acid sequence: CASSEGLGLSKDTSTDTQYF.

The chain uses TRBV5-1 and TRBJ1-4, with 7 positions matching TRBD1. Germline V CDR1 and CDR2: SGHRS, YFSETQ. V trimming: 0 bases; J trimming: 8 bases; junction bases outside the gene matches: 4. The CDR3 totals 14 residues. CDR3 DNA sequence: TGCGCCAGCAGCTTGGCAGGGGGAAAGGAAAAACTGTTTTTT. It yields the protein CASSLAGGKEKLFF.

On this clone itself: This CDR3 is also generated by other DNA sequences in the sample. The V call is TRBV6-5, the J call TRBJ2-3; maybe TRBD2 (5 bases). V was pared by 5 bases and J by 0 bases, with 9 bases between. Germline V gene lookup returns CDR1 MNHEY and CDR2 SVGAGI. This CDR3 comprises 14 residues. The CDR3 here is CASSRGGSTDTQYF. The CDR3 nucleotides are TGTGCCAGCAGTCGAGGAGGTAGCACAGATACGCAGTATTTT.

The J gene is TRBJ1-4, the V gene TRBV6-2 or TRBV6-3, with D perhaps TRBD1 (6 bases). The CDR3 has 16 amino acids. V was trimmed by 3 bases and J by 14 bases, leaving 25 bases between them. The germline CDR1 and CDR2 sequences are MNHEY and SVGEGT. DNA for the CDR3: TGTGCCAGCAGTTATAGGGGGTTACACCACCATCCGGGGCTGTTTTTT. It codes for CASSYRGLHHHPGLFF.

The V gene is TRBV5-1, the J gene TRBJ2-5, with 10 bases lining up with TRBD2. The germline CDR1 and CDR2 sequences are SGHRS and YFSETQ. The CDR3 runs to 15 residues. The junction had 10 bases not matched to a gene; V was cut back by 6 bases and J by 5 bases. The CDR3 region has the DNA TGCGCCAGCACAAATCTAGCGGGGGTAGGGGAGACCCAGTACTTC. It is translated as CASTNLAGVGETQYF.

The rearrangement uses TRBV2 and TRBJ1-6; TRBD1 matches 9 bases. The V gene end was trimmed by 0 bases and the J gene end by 0 bases; junction bases not matched to a gene: 12. Germline values: CDR1 SNHLY, CDR2 FYNNEI. The CDR3 runs to 21 residues. The CDR3 sequence: CASSEAGQGLKPSSYNSPLHF. DNA of the CDR3: TGTGCCAGCAGTGAAGCGGGACAGGGACTTAAACCTAGCTCCTATAATTCACCCCTCCACTTT. The full variable domain, its missing parts supplied by reference TRBV2 and TRBJ1-6, is EPEVTQTPSHQVTQMGQEVILRCVPISNHLYFYWYRQILGQKVEFLVSFYNNEISEKSEIFDDQFSVERPDGSNFTLKIRSTKLEDSAMYFCASSEAGQGLKPSSYNSPLHFGNGTRLTVT.

The genes are TRBV13 and TRBJ2-5, with 8 bases identical to TRBD2. V trimming: 5 bases; J trimming: 4 bases; junction bases outside the gene matches: 6. Germline V CDR1 and CDR2: PRHDT, FYEKMQ (reference sequence). The CDR3 sequence is 14 residues long. In DNA, the CDR3 is TGTGCCAGCAGCCCCTCCGCGGGGGGAGAGACCCAGTACTTC. It specifies CASSPSAGGETQYF.

This clone was observed a handful of times. The chain employs TRBV11-2 and TRBJ1-2; D unclear. The V and J ends lost 5 bases and 5 bases respectively, with 6 bases between them. Germline CDR1 is SGHAT and CDR2 is FQNNGV. The CDR3 sequence is 11 residues long. The CDR3 DNA follows: TGTGCCAGCAGCCAACGGTATGGCTACACCTTC. Translated, it gives CASSQRYGYTF.